The source of this TCR beta chain is a study of T cells after posttransplantation cyclophosphamide. Cyclophosphamide on days +3 and +4 followed busulfan-fludarabine conditioning and a marrow graft. Method: immunoSEQ multiplex PCR; TCRdb's copy keeps in-frame clones and lacks some. Among 9,000 to 13,000 clones, 80% to 90% were seen once, and the ten largest hold approximately 5.6%. This clone was detected only once. Its target is unknown. Findings and caveats of the study: Later post-transplant blood repertoires were often dominated by donor CD8+ memory clones.

The germline V gene encodes CDR1 SQVTM and CDR2 ANQGSEA. The CDR3 loop spans 14 amino acids. With V trimmed by 5 bases and J by 2 bases, 6 bases remained unmatched. The TCR comes from a female patient aged 50 to 60 who received an allogeneic stem cell transplant from a related donor, was CMV-positive, and had no GVHD. Some T cells may have come from the graft donor. Sequenced material: PBMCs, taken after allogeneic stem cell transplant with posttransplant cyclophosphamide. This rearrangement joins TRBV29-1 to TRBJ1-5; TRBD1 aligns across 7 bases. In nucleotides, the CDR3 is TGCAGCGTTCGACAGGGCTTCGGCAATCAGCCCCAGCATTTT. Protein product: CSVRQGFGNQPQHF.